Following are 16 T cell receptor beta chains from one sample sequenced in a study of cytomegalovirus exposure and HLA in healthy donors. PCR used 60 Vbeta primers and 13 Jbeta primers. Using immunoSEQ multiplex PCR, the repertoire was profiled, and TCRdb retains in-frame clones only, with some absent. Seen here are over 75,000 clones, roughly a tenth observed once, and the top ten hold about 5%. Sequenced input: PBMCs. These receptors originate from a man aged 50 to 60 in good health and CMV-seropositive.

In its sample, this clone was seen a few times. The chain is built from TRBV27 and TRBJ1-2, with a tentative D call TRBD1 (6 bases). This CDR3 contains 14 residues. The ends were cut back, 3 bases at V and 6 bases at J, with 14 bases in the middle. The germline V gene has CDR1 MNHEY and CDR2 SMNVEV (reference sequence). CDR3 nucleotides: TGTGCCAGCAGTTTGGGGGCGCCCCGGGATGGCTACACCTTC. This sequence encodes CASSLGAPRDGYTF.

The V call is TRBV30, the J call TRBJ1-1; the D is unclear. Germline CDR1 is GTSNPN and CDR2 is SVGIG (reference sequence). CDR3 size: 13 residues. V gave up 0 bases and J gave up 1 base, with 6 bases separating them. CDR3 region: CAWSVNRNTEAFF. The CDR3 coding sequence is TGTGCCTGGAGTGTTAACAGGAACACTGAAGCTTTCTTT. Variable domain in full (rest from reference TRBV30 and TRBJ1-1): SQTIHQWPATLVQPVGSPLSLECTVEGTSNPNLYWYRQAAGRGLQLLFYSVGIGQISSEVPQNLSASRPQDRQFILSSKKLLLSDSGFYLCAWSVNRNTEAFFGQGTRLTVV.

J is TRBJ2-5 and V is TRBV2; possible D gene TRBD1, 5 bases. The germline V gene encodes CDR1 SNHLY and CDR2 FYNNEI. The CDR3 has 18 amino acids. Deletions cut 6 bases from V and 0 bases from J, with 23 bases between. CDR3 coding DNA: TGTGCCAGCAGGATAAGGGGCAGAACGTCCACCTACCAAGAGACCCAGTACTTC. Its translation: CASRIRGRTSTYQETQYF.

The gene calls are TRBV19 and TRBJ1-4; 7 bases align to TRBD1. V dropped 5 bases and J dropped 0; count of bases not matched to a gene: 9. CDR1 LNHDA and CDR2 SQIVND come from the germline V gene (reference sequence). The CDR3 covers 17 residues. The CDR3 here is CASSSQGTAATNEKLFF. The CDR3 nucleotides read TGTGCCAGTAGTTCCCAGGGGACAGCGGCAACTAATGAAAAACTGTTTTTT.

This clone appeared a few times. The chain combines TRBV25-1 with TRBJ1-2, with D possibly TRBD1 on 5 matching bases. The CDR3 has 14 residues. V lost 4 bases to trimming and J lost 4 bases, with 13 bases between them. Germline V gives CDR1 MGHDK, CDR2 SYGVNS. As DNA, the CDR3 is TGTGCCAGCAGTGCAACAGGCAGGATCTATGGCTACACCTTC. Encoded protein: CASSATGRIYGYTF.

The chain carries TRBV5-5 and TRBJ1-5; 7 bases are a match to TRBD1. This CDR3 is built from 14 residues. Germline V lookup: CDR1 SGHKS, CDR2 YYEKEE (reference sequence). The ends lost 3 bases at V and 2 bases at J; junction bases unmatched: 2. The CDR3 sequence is CASSSQGGNQPQHF. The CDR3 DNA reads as TGTGCCAGCAGCTCCCAGGGGGGCAATCAGCCCCAGCATTTT.

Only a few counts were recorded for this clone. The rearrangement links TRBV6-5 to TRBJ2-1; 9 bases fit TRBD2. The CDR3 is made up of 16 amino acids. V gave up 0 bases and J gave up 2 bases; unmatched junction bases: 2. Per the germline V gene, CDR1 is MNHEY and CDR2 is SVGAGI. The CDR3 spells CASSYSGGRAYNEQFF. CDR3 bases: TGTGCCAGCAGTTACTCCGGCGGGAGGGCCTACAATGAGCAGTTCTTC.

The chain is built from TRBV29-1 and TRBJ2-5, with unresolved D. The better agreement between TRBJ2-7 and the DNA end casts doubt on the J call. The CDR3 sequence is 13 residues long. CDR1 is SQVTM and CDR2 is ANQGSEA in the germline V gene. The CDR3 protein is CSVEGLSSYEQYF. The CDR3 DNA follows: TGCAGCGTTGAGGGCCTAAGCTCCTACGAGCAGTACTTC.

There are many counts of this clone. The CDR3 DNA reads as TGTGCCAGCAGCCCCCGGGGGGGATCCGACCCTTACAATGAGCAGTTCTTC. This codes for CASSPRGGSDPYNEQFF. V usage is TRBV28 and J usage is TRBJ2-1; 8 positions match TRBD2. This CDR3 comprises 17 residues. The germline V gene has CDR1 MDHEN and CDR2 SYDVKM. V lost 6 bases, J lost 4 bases, and 14 bases stayed unmatched.

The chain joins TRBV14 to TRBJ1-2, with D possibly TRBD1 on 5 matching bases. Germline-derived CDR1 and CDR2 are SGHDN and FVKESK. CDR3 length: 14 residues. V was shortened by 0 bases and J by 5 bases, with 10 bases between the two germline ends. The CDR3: CASSQDLTGYGYTF. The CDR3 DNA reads TGTGCCAGCAGCCAAGATCTAACAGGTTATGGCTACACCTTC.

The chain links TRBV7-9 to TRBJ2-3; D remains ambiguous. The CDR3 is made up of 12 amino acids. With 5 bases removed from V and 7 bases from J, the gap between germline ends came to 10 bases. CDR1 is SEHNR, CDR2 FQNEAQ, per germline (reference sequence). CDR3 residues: CASSTNTYTQYF. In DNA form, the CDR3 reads TGTGCCAGCAGCACCAATACTTATACGCAGTATTTT.

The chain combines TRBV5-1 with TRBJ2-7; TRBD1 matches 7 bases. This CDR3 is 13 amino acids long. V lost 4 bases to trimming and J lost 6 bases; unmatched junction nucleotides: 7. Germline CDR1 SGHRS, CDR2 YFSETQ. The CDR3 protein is CASSIRQGGEQYF. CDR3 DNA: TGCGCCAGCAGCATACGACAGGGCGGCGAGCAGTACTTC.

The CDR3 sequence is CASSPSLGGTQPQHF. CDR3 in DNA: TGTGCCAGCAGCCCATCCCTGGGGGGGACTCAGCCCCAGCATTTT. The gene calls are TRBV5-5 and TRBJ1-5, with a possible D match to TRBD1 (5 bases). CDR3 length equals 15 residues. V was clipped by 4 bases and J by 6 bases, with 17 bases between them. Germline V gene sequence: CDR1 SGHKS, CDR2 YYEKEE (reference sequence).

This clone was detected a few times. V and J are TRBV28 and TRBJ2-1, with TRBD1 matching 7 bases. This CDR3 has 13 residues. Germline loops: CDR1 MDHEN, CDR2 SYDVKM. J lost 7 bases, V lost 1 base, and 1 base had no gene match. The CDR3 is CASSLSGGNEQFF. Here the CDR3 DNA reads TGTGCCAGCAGTTTATCAGGGGGTAATGAGCAGTTCTTC.

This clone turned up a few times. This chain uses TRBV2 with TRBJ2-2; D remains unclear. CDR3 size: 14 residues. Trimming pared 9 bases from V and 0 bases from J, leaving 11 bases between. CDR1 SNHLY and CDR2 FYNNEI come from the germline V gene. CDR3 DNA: TGTGCCAGTGAAGCAGGATCGAACACCGGGGAGCTGTTTTTT. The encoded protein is CASEAGSNTGELFF.

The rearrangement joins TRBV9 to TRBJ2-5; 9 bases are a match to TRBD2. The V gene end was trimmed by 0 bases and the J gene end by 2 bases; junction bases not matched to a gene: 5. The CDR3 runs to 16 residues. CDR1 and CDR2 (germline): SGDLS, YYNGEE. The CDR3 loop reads CASSVEASGDQETQYF. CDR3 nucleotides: TGTGCCAGCAGCGTAGAGGCTAGCGGGGATCAAGAGACCCAGTACTTC. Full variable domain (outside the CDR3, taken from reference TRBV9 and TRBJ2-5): DSGVTQTPKHLITATGQRVTLRCSPRSGDLSVYWYQQSLDQGLQFLIQYYNGEERAKGNILERFSAQQFPDLHSELNLSSLELGDSALYFCASSVEASGDQETQYFGPGTRLLVL.